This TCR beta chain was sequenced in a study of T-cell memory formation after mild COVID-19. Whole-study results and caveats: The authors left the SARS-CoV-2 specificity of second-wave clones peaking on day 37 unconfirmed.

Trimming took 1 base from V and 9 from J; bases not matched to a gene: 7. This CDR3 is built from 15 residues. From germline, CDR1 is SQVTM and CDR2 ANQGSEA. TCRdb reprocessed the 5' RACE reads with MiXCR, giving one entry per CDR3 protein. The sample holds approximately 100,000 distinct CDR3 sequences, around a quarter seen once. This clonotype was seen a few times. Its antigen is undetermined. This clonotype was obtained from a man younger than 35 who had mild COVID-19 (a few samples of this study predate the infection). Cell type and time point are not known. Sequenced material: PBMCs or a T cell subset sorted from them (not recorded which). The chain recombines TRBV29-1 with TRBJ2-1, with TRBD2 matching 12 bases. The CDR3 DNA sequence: TGCAGCGTTGAAGTCCGACTAGCGGGGGTCGGTGAGCAGTTCTTC. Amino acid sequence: CSVEVRLAGVGEQFF.